The sequence of this T cell receptor (beta chain) was determined in a study of blood T cell repertoires in COVID-19. Repertoires were generated with immunoSEQ multiplex PCR, while TCRdb's copy carries only in-frame clones and drops some. The table lists roughly 140,000 clones, around 90% of them singletons. Germline-derived CDR1 and CDR2 are LNHDA and SQIVND (reference sequence). CDR3 length equals 14 residues. Trimming stripped 5 bases from V and 8 bases from J, with 18 bases between. V gene TRBV19 combines with J gene TRBJ1-2, with a possible D match to TRBD1 (6 bases). Sequencing was done on a sample of peripheral blood. The origin of this receptor is a woman in her forties or fifties with acute or convalescent COVID-19. CDR3 coding DNA: TGTGCCAGTAGTTCGCGTGGGGGCCCCGGGGGCTACACCTTC. Protein: CASSSRGGPGGYTF.